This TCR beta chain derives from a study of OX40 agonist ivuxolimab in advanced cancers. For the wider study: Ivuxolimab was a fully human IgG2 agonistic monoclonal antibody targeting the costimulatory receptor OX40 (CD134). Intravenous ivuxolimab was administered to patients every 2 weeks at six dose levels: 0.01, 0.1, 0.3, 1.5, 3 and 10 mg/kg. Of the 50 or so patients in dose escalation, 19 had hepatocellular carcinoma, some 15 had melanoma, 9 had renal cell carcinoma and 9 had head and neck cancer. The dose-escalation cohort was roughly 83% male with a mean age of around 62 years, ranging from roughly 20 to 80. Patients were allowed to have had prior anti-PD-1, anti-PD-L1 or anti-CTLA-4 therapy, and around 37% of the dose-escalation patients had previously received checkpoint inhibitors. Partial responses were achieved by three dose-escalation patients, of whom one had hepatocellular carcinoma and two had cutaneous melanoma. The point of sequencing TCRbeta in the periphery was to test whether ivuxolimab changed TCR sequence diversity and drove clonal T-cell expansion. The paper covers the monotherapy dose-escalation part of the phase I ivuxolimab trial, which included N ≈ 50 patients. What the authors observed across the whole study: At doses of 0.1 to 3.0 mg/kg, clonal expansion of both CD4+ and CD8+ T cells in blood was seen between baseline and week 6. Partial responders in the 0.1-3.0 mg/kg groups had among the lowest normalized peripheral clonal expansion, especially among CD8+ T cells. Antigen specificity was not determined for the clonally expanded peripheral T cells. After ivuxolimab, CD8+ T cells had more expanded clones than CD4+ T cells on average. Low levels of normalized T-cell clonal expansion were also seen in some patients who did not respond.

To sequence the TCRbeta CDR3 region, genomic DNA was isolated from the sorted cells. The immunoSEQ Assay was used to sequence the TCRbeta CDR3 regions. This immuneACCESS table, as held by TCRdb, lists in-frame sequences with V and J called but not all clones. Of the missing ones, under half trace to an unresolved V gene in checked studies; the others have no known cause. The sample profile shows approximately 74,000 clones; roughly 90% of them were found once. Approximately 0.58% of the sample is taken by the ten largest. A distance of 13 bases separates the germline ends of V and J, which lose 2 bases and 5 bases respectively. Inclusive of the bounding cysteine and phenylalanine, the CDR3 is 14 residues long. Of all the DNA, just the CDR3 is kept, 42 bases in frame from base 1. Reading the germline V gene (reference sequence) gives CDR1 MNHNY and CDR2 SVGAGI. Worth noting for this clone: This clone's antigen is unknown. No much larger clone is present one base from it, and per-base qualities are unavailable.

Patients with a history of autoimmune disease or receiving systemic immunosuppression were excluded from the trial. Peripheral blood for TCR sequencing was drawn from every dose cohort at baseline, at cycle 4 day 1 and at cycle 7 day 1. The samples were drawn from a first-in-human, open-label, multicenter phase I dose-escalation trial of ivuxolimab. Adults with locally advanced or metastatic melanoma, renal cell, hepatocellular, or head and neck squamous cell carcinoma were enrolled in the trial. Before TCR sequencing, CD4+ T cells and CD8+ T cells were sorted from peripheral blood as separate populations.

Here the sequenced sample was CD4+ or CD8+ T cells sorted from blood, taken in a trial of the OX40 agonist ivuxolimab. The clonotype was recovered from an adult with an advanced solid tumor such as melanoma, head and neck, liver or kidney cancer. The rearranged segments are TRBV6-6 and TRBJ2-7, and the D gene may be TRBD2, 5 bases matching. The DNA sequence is TGTGCCAGCAGTTACCCCGGACTCAGGAACGAGCAGTACTTC. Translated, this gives CASSYPGLRNEQYF.